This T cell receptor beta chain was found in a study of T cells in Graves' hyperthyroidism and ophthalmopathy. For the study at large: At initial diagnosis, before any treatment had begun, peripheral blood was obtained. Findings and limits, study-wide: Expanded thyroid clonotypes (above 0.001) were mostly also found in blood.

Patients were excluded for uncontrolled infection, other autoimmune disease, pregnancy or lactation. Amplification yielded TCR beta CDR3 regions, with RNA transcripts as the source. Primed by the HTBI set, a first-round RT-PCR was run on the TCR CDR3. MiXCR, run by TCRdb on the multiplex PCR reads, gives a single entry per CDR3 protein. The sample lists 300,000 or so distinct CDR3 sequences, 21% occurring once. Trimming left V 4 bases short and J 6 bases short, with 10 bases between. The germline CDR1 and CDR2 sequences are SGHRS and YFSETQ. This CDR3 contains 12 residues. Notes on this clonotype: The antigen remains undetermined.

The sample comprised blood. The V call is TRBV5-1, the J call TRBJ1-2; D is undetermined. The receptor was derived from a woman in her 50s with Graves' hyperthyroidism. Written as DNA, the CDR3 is TGCGCCAGCAGCGTTCAAGGCAATGGCTACACCTTC. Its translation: CASSVQGNGYTF. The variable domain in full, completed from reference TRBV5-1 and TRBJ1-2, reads KAGVTQTPRYLIKTRGQQVTLSCSPISGHRSVSWYQQTPGQGLQFLFEYFSETQRNKGNFPGRFSGRQFSNSRSEMNVSTLELGDSALYLCASSVQGNGYTFGSGTRLTVV.